A single T cell receptor (beta chain) is shown here with its context. Per sample, at least 6 micrograms of total RNA were extracted. This sample was included in a study of blood T cells in healthy people across ages. Study in general: Template-switching capture recovered about one barcoded beta molecule per two T cells.

CDR3 length: 16 residues. The J segment lost 8 bases and the V segment lost 0 bases, leaving 9 bases of the junction unmatched. Germline CDR1 is SGHKS and CDR2 is YYEKEE (reference sequence). It was with a sample-barcoded 5' primer and a J-beta primer mix that a second PCR of roughly 7 to 11 cycles was run. Each cDNA molecule was tagged by a template-switch adaptor that had 12 random nucleotides. TCRdb processed the 5' RACE reads anew with MiXCR; each CDR3 protein has one entry. The table includes 1.5 million to 2 million distinct CDR3 sequences, 30% to 40% detected once. The chain carries TRBV5-5 and TRBJ1-2; the match to TRBD1 covers 11 bases. The specimen sequenced was blood. The source is a human donor in good health. CDR3 residues: CASSLEVRTGGAGYTF. The CDR3 DNA sequence: TGTGCCAGCAGCTTGGAAGTTCGGACAGGGGGCGCGGGCTACACCTTC.